A selection of T cell receptor beta chains follows, all from one sample in a study of regulatory T cells in long-lasting Graves disease. TCRdb reprocessed the multiplex PCR reads with MiXCR, giving one entry per CDR3 protein. Of around 500,000 distinct CDR3 sequences listed, about 15% were seen once; the top ten hold around 25%. A further study also used this sample, focusing on T cells in Graves' hyperthyroidism and ophthalmopathy.

Specimen: peripheral blood mononuclear cells (PBMCs), collected at new diagnosis, from a patient treated with antithyroid drugs. Receptors were obtained from a woman aged 35-65 years with Graves disease. The CDR3 runs from the conserved cysteine through the conserved F or W. A D gene is named only where the DNA matches it firmly. Only some rows state a clone size, as once, few, many or a class for expanded clones.

d_call	v_call	clone_size	j_call	cdr3_aa	cdr3_nt
NA	TRBV2	many	TRBJ1-1	CASTLGGVGTEAFF	TGTGCCAGCACCCTCGGGGGTGTTGGCACTGAAGCTTTCTTT
NA	TRBV2	few	TRBJ2-1	CASRAGGVTNEQFF	TGTGCCAGCAGGGCCGGGGGCGTAACCAATGAGCAGTTCTTC
TRBD1	TRBV12-3/TRBV12-4	many	TRBJ1-1	CASSLLGQGYTEAFF	TGTGCCAGCAGTTTGTTAGGACAGGGGTACACTGAAGCTTTCTTT
NA	TRBV30	many	TRBJ1-2	CAWSVLRAYGYTF	TGTGCCTGGAGTGTACTGCGGGCCTATGGCTACACCTTC
NA	TRBV28	many	TRBJ2-7	CASSPSSVGSYEQYF	TGTGCCAGCTCGCCGTCTAGCGTCGGCTCCTACGAGCAGTACTTC
NA	TRBV27	many	TRBJ1-5	CASSSSGSNQPQHF	TGTGCCAGCAGTTCGAGTGGTAGCAATCAGCCCCAGCATTTT
NA	TRBV7-8	NA	TRBJ1-2	CASTLRRENYGYTF	TGTGCCAGCACCCTCCGAAGGGAAAACTATGGCTACACCTTC
TRBD1	TRBV2	many	TRBJ1-1	CASSEGTGNEAFF	TGTGCCAGCAGTGAAGGGACAGGGAATGAAGCTTTCTTT
NA	TRBV6-2/TRBV6-3	many	TRBJ2-1	CASSYDGQPYNEQFF	TGTGCCAGCAGTTACGATGGGCAGCCCTACAATGAGCAGTTCTTC
NA	TRBV29-1	few	TRBJ1-1	CSVEGATTASNTEAFF	TGCAGCGTTGAGGGGGCTACGACAGCTTCGAACACTGAAGCTTTCTTT
TRBD1	TRBV6-1	NA	TRBJ2-1	CASRGQPYNEQFF	TGTGCCAGCAGGGGACAGCCCTACAATGAGCAGTTCTTC
TRBD1	TRBV2	many	TRBJ1-4	CASRPQGAIGEKLFF	TGTGCCAGCAGGCCACAGGGGGCGATAGGTGAAAAACTGTTTTTT
TRBD1	TRBV28	NA	TRBJ1-5	CASSKGQGVNQPQHF	TGTGCCAGCAGTAAGGGGCAGGGGGTCAATCAGCCCCAGCATTTT
NA	TRBV6-1	NA	TRBJ2-3	CASRPPGSTTDTQYF	TGTGCCAGCAGGCCTCCAGGGTCCACCACAGATACGCAGTATTTT
NA	TRBV12-3/TRBV12-4	many	TRBJ2-7	CASSLQTGGGEQYF	TGTGCCAGCAGTTTGCAGACAGGAGGAGGGGAGCAGTACTTC
TRBD1	TRBV3-1	NA	TRBJ1-3	CASSFFRTSTGGDSGNTIYF	TGTGCCAGCAGCTTTTTCCGGACTTCGACAGGGGGAGACTCTGGAAACACCATATATTTT
TRBD2	TRBV20-1	few	TRBJ2-1	CSATSLAGGLYEQFF	TGCAGTGCTACCTCACTAGCGGGGGGGCTCTATGAGCAGTTCTTC
TRBD1	TRBV5-1	many	TRBJ2-1	CASTTGTGDNEQFF	TGCGCCAGCACCACCGGGACAGGGGACAATGAGCAGTTCTTC
TRBD1	TRBV30	many	TRBJ1-1	CAWSWDRGKTFF	TGTGCCTGGAGTTGGGACAGGGGTAAAACTTTCTTT
TRBD1	TRBV9	NA	TRBJ1-1	CASSVESGTGGAFF	TGTGCCAGCAGCGTAGAGTCAGGCACAGGGGGAGCTTTCTTT
NA	TRBV28	many	TRBJ2-7	CASSFRTPYEQYF	TGTGCCAGCAGTTTCAGGACTCCCTACGAGCAGTACTTC
NA	TRBV7-3	many	TRBJ2-2	CASSLNANTGELFF	TGTGCCAGCAGCTTAAACGCGAACACCGGGGAGCTGTTTTTT
TRBD1	TRBV7-8	NA	TRBJ1-6	CASSLFRDRDSPLHF	TGTGCCAGCAGCTTGTTCCGGGACAGGGACTCACCCCTCCACTTT
NA	TRBV6-1	few	TRBJ2-2	CASAVAYGELFF	TGTGCCAGCGCCGTGGCGTACGGGGAGCTGTTTTTT
NA	TRBV3-1	many	TRBJ2-2	CASSQGGGRWNTGELFF	TGTGCCAGCAGCCAAGGAGGAGGGCGTTGGAACACCGGGGAGCTGTTTTTT
TRBD1	TRBV4-1	NA	TRBJ2-1	CASSQTPGTGAYNEQFF	TGCGCCAGCAGCCAAACCCCCGGGACAGGGGCCTACAATGAGCAGTTCTTC
NA	TRBV20-1	NA	TRBJ2-1	CSARDGSLNNEQFF	TGCAGTGCTAGAGATGGTAGCCTGAACAATGAGCAGTTCTTC
TRBD1	TRBV5-1	NA	TRBJ2-2	CASSLAGQSDSGELFF	TGCGCCAGCAGCTTGGCGGGACAGTCAGACTCCGGGGAGCTGTTTTTT
NA	TRBV10-1	few	TRBJ1-4	CASRALGDSNEKLFF	TGCGCCAGCAGGGCCTTGGGCGATTCTAATGAAAAACTGTTTTTT
TRBD1	TRBV6-1	NA	TRBJ1-1	CASKDREYTEAFF	TGTGCCAGCAAGGACAGGGAGTACACTGAAGCTTTCTTT
NA	TRBV3-1	few	TRBJ1-5	CASSQGPQIQPQHF	TGTGCCAGCAGCCAAGGCCCCCAAATCCAGCCCCAGCATTTT
TRBD2	TRBV18	NA	TRBJ2-2	CASSPTLAGTNTGELFF	TGTGCCAGCTCACCAACACTAGCGGGAACGAACACCGGGGAGCTGTTTTTT
TRBD2	TRBV19	NA	TRBJ2-1	CASSIESGIYNEQFF	TGTGCCAGTAGTATAGAGAGCGGGATATACAATGAGCAGTTCTTC
NA	TRBV5-5	many	TRBJ2-1	CASTGTGHNEQFF	TGTGCCAGCACCGGGACGGGGCACAATGAGCAGTTCTTC
NA	TRBV5-1	many	TRBJ2-2	CASSLVGLDTGELFF	TGCGCCAGCAGCTTGGTCGGACTTGACACCGGGGAGCTGTTTTTT
TRBD1	TRBV27	NA	TRBJ1-2	CASSLQGAQGYTF	TGTGCCAGCAGCCTGCAGGGGGCTCAAGGCTACACCTTC
NA	TRBV13	few	TRBJ1-1	CASSFGGRQNTEAFF	TGTGCCAGCAGCTTTGGTGGTCGCCAGAACACTGAAGCTTTCTTT
NA	TRBV10-3	few	TRBJ1-1	CAISESMAGAFF	TGTGCCATCAGTGAGTCGATGGCGGGGGCTTTCTTT
TRBD2	TRBV29-1	many	TRBJ2-4	CSVEAGDPAKNIQYF	TGCAGCGTTGAGGCGGGGGACCCCGCCAAAAACATTCAGTACTTC
NA	TRBV24-1	NA	TRBJ2-2	CATSDVGINTGELFF	TGTGCCACCAGTGACGTTGGGATCAACACCGGGGAGCTGTTTTTT
NA	TRBV7-2	few	TRBJ2-3	CASSGDGWSTDTQYF	TGTGCCAGCAGCGGCGACGGGTGGTCCACAGATACGCAGTATTTT
TRBD2	TRBV3-1	many	TRBJ2-1	CASSQDLGGDEFF	TGTGCCAGCAGCCAAGATTTGGGGGGGGATGAGTTCTTC
TRBD1	TRBV11-3	few	TRBJ1-2	CASSGQGETNYGYTF	TGTGCCAGCAGCGGACAGGGGGAAACTAACTATGGCTACACCTTC
NA	TRBV7-9	few	TRBJ1-1	CASSSYGPKGIDTEAFF	TGTGCCAGCAGCTCATATGGACCGAAGGGTATAGACACTGAAGCTTTCTTT
NA	TRBV7-9	many	TRBJ1-2	CASSYRTEGSDGYTF	TGTGCCAGCAGCTACCGCACGGAGGGCTCCGATGGCTACACCTTC
TRBD2	TRBV3-1	NA	TRBJ2-7	CASSHSSGEEYF	TGTGCCAGCAGCCATTCTAGCGGGGAGGAGTACTTC
TRBD1	TRBV3-1	NA	TRBJ2-7	CASSLMGQGLHEQCF	TGTGCCAGCAGCCTTATGGGACAGGGTCTGCACGAGCAGTGCTTC
TRBD1	TRBV5-1	once	TRBJ2-5	CASSTTTGEETQYF	TGCGCCAGCAGTACGACGACAGGGGAAGAGACCCAGTACTTC
NA	TRBV10-3	once	TRBJ1-1	CAISGGTIVAEAFF	TGTGCCATCAGTGGGGGGACTATTGTCGCTGAAGCTTTCTTT
NA	TRBV6-1	NA	TRBJ2-2	CASTRGAGELFF	TGTGCCAGCACCAGGGGGGCCGGGGAGCTGTTTTTT
NA	TRBV6-1	many	TRBJ2-5	CASRDGLSQETQYF	TGTGCCAGCAGGGACGGACTGAGCCAAGAGACCCAGTACTTC
TRBD1	TRBV28	many	TRBJ1-3	CASIHRGTGNTIYF	TGTGCCAGCATCCACAGGGGAACTGGAAACACCATATATTTT
NA	TRBV5-1	NA	TRBJ1-3	CASSSGGGSSGNTIYF	TGCGCCAGCAGCTCGGGCGGGGGGAGCTCTGGAAACACCATATATTTT
NA	TRBV12-3/TRBV12-4	few	TRBJ1-2	CASSLRSPYGYTF	TGTGCCAGCAGTTTACGGAGTCCTTATGGCTACACCTTC
TRBD1	TRBV19	NA	TRBJ1-1	CASSIDSGTGGNTEAFF	TGTGCCAGTAGTATAGATTCTGGGACAGGTGGCAACACTGAAGCTTTCTTT
NA	TRBV11-2	many	TRBJ2-5	CASSLDWDSQKTQYF	TGTGCCAGCAGCTTAGATTGGGACTCCCAGAAGACCCAGTACTTC
TRBD1	TRBV7-9	NA	TRBJ1-6	CASSPSTGWNSPLHF	TGTGCCAGCAGCCCATCGACAGGGTGGAATTCACCCCTCCACTTT
NA	TRBV7-9	many	TRBJ2-7	CASSFGRDTDDEQYF	TGTGCCAGCAGCTTCGGCCGGGACACCGACGACGAGCAGTACTTC
NA	TRBV6-1	many	TRBJ2-3	CASSQDGPDTQYF	TGTGCCAGCAGCCAGGACGGCCCAGATACGCAGTATTTT
NA	TRBV6-4	many	TRBJ1-1	CASSYSTRLTEAFF	TGTGCCAGCAGTTACTCGACTAGGTTGACTGAAGCTTTCTTT